Described below is a single T cell receptor beta chain sequence and its context. This entry belongs to a study of blood T cell repertoires in COVID-19. About the research overall: Sample material is recorded as cDNA or gDNA derived from T cells, B-cell-depleted T cells, or PBMCs.

Trimming shortened V by 1 base and J by 4 bases, and 10 bases separated the two germline ends. The germline V gene encodes CDR1 LNHDA and CDR2 SQIVND (reference sequence). There are 14 residues in the CDR3. In the authors' workflow: Amplification with reference gene primers provided the estimates of nucleated cell counts. Measured with immunoSEQ multiplex PCR; TCRdb has only the in-frame clones, and not every one. The DNA gave D and trimming, while V, J and clone size come from that table. The data hold 130,000 or so clones, with under 90% observed a single time. The material sequenced was peripheral blood. The sequence was obtained from a woman aged 55-75 years with active or convalescent COVID-19. The chain has TRBV19 and TRBJ1-1; D unclear. The CDR3 is CASSIGGKTTEAFF. CDR3 coding DNA: TGTGCCAGTAGTATAGGAGGGAAGACCACTGAAGCTTTCTTT.